One sample yielded the 12 T cell receptor beta chains listed below, sequenced in a study of CD8 T cells in Susac syndrome. RNA amounts of roughly 0.45 to 1 ug underwent reverse transcription with random hexamers. TCRdb itself ran the immunoSEQ multiplex PCR reads through MiXCR, one entry per CDR3 protein. The sample has about 140,000 distinct CDR3 sequences, about 95% seen once. The sequenced sample consisted of CD4+ T cells from PBMCs. The receptors come from a human donor with Susac syndrome.

J is TRBJ2-4 and V is TRBV30; no clear D gene. V lost 0 bases and J 9 bases, leaving 12 bases between the germline ends. Germline V gives CDR1 GTSNPN, CDR2 SVGIG (reference sequence). This CDR3 contains 13 residues. The CDR3 coding sequence is TGTGCCTGGAGTGTAAGCCGTCTAGGCATTCAGTACTTC. It is translated as CAWSVSRLGIQYF.

In this sample, this clonotype turned up once. This chain links TRBV11-1 with TRBJ2-3, with TRBD1 identical over 9 bases. CDR3 length: 13 residues. The ends lost 5 bases at V and 9 bases at J; junction bases unmatched: 6. CDR1 and CDR2 from the germline V gene are SGHAT and FQDESV (reference sequence). The chain's CDR3 is CASSPGTGGTQYF. CDR3 nucleotides: TGTGCCAGCAGCCCGGGAACAGGGGGCACGCAGTATTTT.

The CDR3 spells CASSPGDPLYGYTF. Written as DNA, the CDR3 is TGTGCCAGCAGTCCCGGGGACCCCCTCTATGGCTACACCTTC. V gene TRBV7-2 combines with J gene TRBJ1-2, with D perhaps matching TRBD1 (5 bases). Trimming left V 6 bases short and J 4 bases short, with 15 bases between. The CDR3 is made up of 14 amino acids. Germline-derived CDR1 and CDR2 are SGHTA and FQGNSA.

This chain connects TRBV11-2 to TRBJ1-2; 8 bases align to TRBD1. This CDR3 comprises 16 residues. Germline CDR1 SGHAT, CDR2 FQNNGV. V shed 5 bases, J shed 2 bases, and the junction held 10 bases outside the gene matches. As DNA, the CDR3 is TGTGCCAGCAGCCAAACCCCAGACAGGGGCAACTATGGCTACACCTTC. It is translated as CASSQTPDRGNYGYTF.

This sequence joins TRBV20-1 and TRBJ2-3; D is perhaps TRBD2 (6 bases). V lost 3 bases to trimming and J lost 6 bases, with 19 bases between them. This CDR3 is built from 15 residues. CDR1 is DFQATT and CDR2 is SNEGSKA in the germline V gene (reference sequence). CDR3 region: CSARWGLHYTDTQYF. The CDR3 nucleotides read TGCAGTGCTAGGTGGGGACTCCATTATACGGATACGCAGTATTTT.

The chain employs TRBV9 and TRBJ2-1; D is perhaps TRBD2 (6 bases). This CDR3 region has 16 residues. V was trimmed by 6 bases and J by 3 bases, leaving 19 bases between them. Germline CDR1 and CDR2: SGDLS and YYNGEE. DNA of the CDR3: TGTGCCAGCACCGGGCAGGGAGGAACCAGCTACAATGAGCAGTTCTTC. Translation gives CASTGQGGTSYNEQFF.

The chain employs TRBV5-1 and TRBJ1-1, with no clear D. V lost 1 base and J 0 bases, leaving 10 bases between the germline ends. This CDR3 has 15 amino acids. Germline V lookup: CDR1 SGHRS, CDR2 YFSETQ. The CDR3 loop is CASSLLDGMNTEAFF. The DNA of the CDR3 is TGCGCCAGCAGCTTGCTGGACGGCATGAACACTGAAGCTTTCTTT.

V and J are TRBV30 and TRBJ1-3, with D unclear. V was cut by 3 bases and J by 1 base, with 13 bases left in between. The CDR3 is 15 residues long. Germline V lookup: CDR1 GTSNPN, CDR2 SVGIG (reference sequence). CDR3 sequence (DNA): TGTGCCTGGAGGACGGGTTTAGTGTCTGGAAACACCATATATTTT. It codes for CAWRTGLVSGNTIYF. Together with reference TRBV30 and TRBJ1-3, the CDR3 gives the full variable domain: SQTIHQWPATLVQPVGSPLSLECTVEGTSNPNLYWYRQAAGRGLQLLFYSVGIGQISSEVPQNLSASRPQDRQFILSSKKLLLSDSGFYLCAWRTGLVSGNTIYFGEGSWLTVV.

The rearrangement links TRBV5-1 to TRBJ2-1; D perhaps matches TRBD1 (7 bases). V lost 0 bases to trimming and J lost 14 bases, with 21 bases between them. The CDR3 extends over 15 amino acids. Germline V gene data show CDR1 as SGHRS and CDR2 as YFSETQ. CDR3 sequence (DNA): TGCGCCAGCAGCTTGGTGGGGGACAGACTAGTAACAGAGTTCTTC. Translating it yields CASSLVGDRLVTEFF.

The chain employs TRBV7-2 and TRBJ2-1; the D gene is possibly TRBD1 (7 bases). V lost 5 bases to trimming and J lost 3 bases, with 14 bases between them. The CDR3 spans 15 residues. CDR1 is SGHTA and CDR2 is FQGNSA in the germline V gene. The CDR3 DNA reads TGTGCCAGCAGCCCAGGAGGGGGCGGCTACAATGAGCAGTTCTTC. Its protein product is CASSPGGGGYNEQFF.

The chain carries TRBV7-2 and TRBJ2-1; D ambiguous. The V gene lost 1 base and the J gene lost 7 bases, with 14 bases spanning the gap. CDR1 SGHTA and CDR2 FQGNSA come from the germline V gene. The CDR3 consists of 15 residues. The CDR3 coding sequence is TGTGCCAGCAGCTTAGATTTAGGTGGTTGGAATGAGCAGTTCTTC. It yields the protein CASSLDLGGWNEQFF.

In DNA form, the CDR3 reads TGCAGTGCCCGGAGGGGTTCAGATCAGCCCCAGCATTTT. This sequence encodes CSARRGSDQPQHF. This sequence joins TRBV20-1 and TRBJ1-5; possible D gene TRBD1, 5 bases. The CDR3 is 13 residues long. Trimming shortened V by 6 bases and J by 5 bases, and 14 bases separated the two germline ends. The germline gives CDR1 DFQATT, CDR2 SNEGSKA (reference sequence).